The sequence of this T cell receptor (beta chain) was determined in a study of shared clonotypes between healthy human individuals. Whole-study results and caveats: Shared across a few donors were around 4.7% of the naive CD4 clonotypes.

Sequencing was performed with immunoSEQ multiplex PCR; in TCRdb, only in-frame clones are kept and a portion is missing. The sample holds roughly 2,000,000 clones, 93% seen once. The CDR3 has 14 residues. With 6 bases removed from V and 6 bases from J, the gap between germline ends came to 18 bases. Germline V lookup: CDR1 SGHDT, CDR2 YYEEEE. Concerning this clone itself: Its cognate antigen is unknown.

CD45RO-negative CD8 cells positively selected for CCR7 made up the naive population, which excluded terminally differentiated effector memory CD45RA+ cells. Material for sequencing was naive CD8+ T cells from PBMCs. The sequence was collected from a man younger than 30 in good health. Some clones in this sample may be carry-over from other donors' samples. The V and J genes are TRBV5-6 and TRBJ1-1; D is unclear. The DNA of the CDR3 is TGTGCCAGCACCCCAGCTAGAATAGGCGCTGAAGCTTTCTTT. Protein: CASTPARIGAEAFF.